What follows describes a single TCR beta chain. Antigen unknown. No patient had autoimmune disease or received systemic immunosuppression. The data originate from a study of OX40 agonist ivuxolimab in advanced cancers. Overall study: Of mixed ages from roughly 23 to 85 and averaging about 56 years, the group was about 80% male. Checkpoint inhibitors had been given previously to approximately 40% of patients. The study's findings and limits: In general, CD8+ T cells held more expanded clones than CD4+ did, on average.

Clones were read by immunoSEQ multiplex PCR, and TCRdb kept only the in-frame ones, dropping some. The table records about 110,000 clones, 89% of them present only once. Material: CD4+ or CD8+ T cells sorted from blood, obtained in a trial of the OX40 agonist ivuxolimab. This receptor was identified in an adult with an advanced solid tumor such as melanoma, head and neck, liver or kidney cancer.

CDR3 nucleotide sequence: TGTGCCAGCAGCTTAGGGGATGGGCGCCGGTATGGCTACACCTTC. It yields the protein CASSLGDGRRYGYTF. This sequence joins TRBV7-2 and TRBJ1-2, with unresolved D. The V end was cut by 1 base, the J end by 5 bases, with 14 bases between. Germline V gene sequence: CDR1 SGHTA, CDR2 FQGNSA. The CDR3 is 15 amino acids.